The clone carrying this T cell receptor (beta chain) has just one count. The sample is drawn from a study of blood T cell repertoires in COVID-19. The CDR3 totals 12 residues. The V end lost 8 bases, the J end lost 7 bases, and 14 bases lay between the germline ends. Germline lookup yields CDR1 SEHNR and CDR2 FQNEAQ (reference sequence). Profiled with immunoSEQ multiplex PCR; TCRdb holds only in-frame clones, not every one. The data show about 110,000 clones, roughly 91% seen once. The clonotype comes from a woman between 45 and 60 years old with acute or convalescent COVID-19. Sequencing was carried out using peripheral blood. The chain combines TRBV7-9 with TRBJ1-2; D might be TRBD1 (6 bases). The CDR3 DNA sequence: TGTGCCAGCGGGGGGGGCATTCTTGGCTACACCTTC. The encoded protein is CASGGGILGYTF.